The 5 T cell receptor beta chains below come from one sample, sequenced in a study of CD8+ T cells in alopecia areata. RNA extraction and reverse transcription yielded cDNA as sequencing template. Profiling relied on immunoSEQ multiplex PCR, and the TCRdb table lists in-frame clones only, not all of them. The table records about 250,000 clones, 60% of them present only once. As for treatment: oral pan-JAK inhibitor, 5-10 mg twice daily. Material: CD4+ T cells sorted from blood, obtained at week 52, from a patient treated with tofacitinib. Source of these receptors: a human donor with alopecia areata.

The CDR3 sequence is CASSPGTSVYEQYF. The CDR3 DNA is TGTGCCAGCAGCCCGGGGACGTCGGTCTACGAGCAGTACTTC. This chain connects TRBV6-5 to TRBJ2-7; D may match TRBD1 or TRBD2 (5 bases each). The CDR3 is made up of 14 amino acids. Looked up from germline, CDR1 is MNHEY and CDR2 is SVGAGI. V was trimmed by 6 bases and J by 3 bases, leaving 15 bases between them.

The chain joins TRBV5-1 to TRBJ1-4; a possible D gene is TRBD1 (6 bases). Between the trimmed V and J ends, which lost 3 bases and 3 bases, there was a span of 9 bases. This CDR3 is 14 amino acids long. The germline V gene encodes CDR1 SGHRS and CDR2 YFSETQ. This CDR3 reads CASSWTDANEKLFF. DNA for the CDR3: TGCGCCAGCAGCTGGACAGACGCTAATGAAAAACTGTTTTTT.

Comments on this clone: The junction differs from germline at one of its ends, possibly a read error. The genes are TRBV5-1 and TRBJ2-1, with TRBD2 matching over 7 bases. The CDR3 contains 14 residues. Germline lookup yields CDR1 SGHRS and CDR2 YFSETQ. The CDR3 spells CASSKSGDYSEQFF. CDR3 sequence (DNA): TGCGCCAGCAGCAAAAGCGGGGATTACAGTGAGCAGTTCTTC.

This clone appeared once. CDR3 amino acids: CASRRQGLATEAFF. The CDR3 DNA follows: TGTGCCAGCAGGCGACAGGGGCTGGCCACTGAAGCTTTCTTT. The rearrangement uses TRBV11-1 and TRBJ1-1, with TRBD1 matching over 8 bases. V gave up 6 bases and J gave up 4 bases; unmatched junction bases: 7. This CDR3 region has 14 residues. Germline CDR1 reads SGHAT; CDR2 reads FQDESV (reference sequence).

The chain carries TRBV2 and TRBJ1-1; D call uncertain. Trimming shortened V by 1 base and J by 0 bases, and 9 bases separated the two germline ends. Germline CDR1 SNHLY, CDR2 FYNNEI. This CDR3 region has 15 residues. CDR3 in amino acids: CASSEVGFMNTEAFF. As DNA, the CDR3 is TGTGCCAGCAGTGAAGTAGGGTTCATGAACACTGAAGCTTTCTTT.